The 24 T cell receptor beta chains below all came from one sample that was sequenced in a study of T cells in Graves' hyperthyroidism and ophthalmopathy. RNA transcripts were the template for amplifying TCR beta CDR3 regions. First-round RT-PCR with HTBI primers amplified the TCR CDR3 region. MiXCR, run by TCRdb on the multiplex PCR reads, gives a single entry per CDR3 protein. The repertoire holds about 380,000 distinct CDR3 sequences, with approximately 15% as singletons. The sequenced sample was blood. Source of these receptors: a woman between 55 and 75 years old with Graves' hyperthyroidism.

This clonotype has only a few counts. This chain connects TRBV4-1 to TRBJ1-3, with 9 nucleotides matching TRBD1. This CDR3 spans 16 amino acids. V was clipped by 0 bases and J by 10 bases; unmatched bases: 10. The germline gives CDR1 MGHRA, CDR2 YSYEKL. The CDR3: CASSQDGAQGASTIYF. CDR3 DNA sequence: TGCGCCAGCAGCCAAGACGGGGCACAGGGGGCAAGTACCATATATTTT.

CDR3 nucleotides: TGCAGCGTGATCACGCATGGGGAGACCCAGTACTTC. Translation: CSVITHGETQYF. The chain couples TRBV29-1 to TRBJ2-5; D gene ambiguous. The CDR3 loop spans 12 amino acids. V was clipped by 6 bases and J by 5 bases, with 13 bases between them. Germline V gene data show CDR1 as SQVTM and CDR2 as ANQGSEA.

This clonotype has a count of ten or more. V and J are TRBV6-1 and TRBJ2-7; 11 positions match TRBD1. CDR1 is MNHNS, CDR2 SASEGT, per germline. CDR3 length: 19 residues. After removal of 1 base from V and 3 bases from J, the junction contained 14 bases not matched to a gene. The CDR3 nucleotides are TGTGCCAGCAGTGAAGGGGGACAGGGGGGGACAGGGCCGATCTACGAGCAGTACTTC. Protein: CASSEGGQGGTGPIYEQYF.

This clonotype was seen ten or more times. The chain has TRBV10-3 and TRBJ1-1, with D perhaps TRBD1 (6 bases). Germline V gene sequence: CDR1 ENHRY, CDR2 SYGVKD. The length of the CDR3 is 13 residues. Trimming removed 6 bases from V and 1 base from J, with 9 bases in between. The DNA of the CDR3 is TGTGCCATCAGCGGACAGACGAACACTGAAGCTTTCTTT. Translation gives CAISGQTNTEAFF.

This clonotype was found many times. The rearrangement joins TRBV27 to TRBJ2-3; D is possibly TRBD2 (5 bases). The CDR3 contains 18 residues. Germline V gene lookup returns CDR1 MNHEY and CDR2 SMNVEV (reference sequence). The V end was cut by 1 base, the J end by 0 bases, with 17 bases between. CDR3 DNA: TGTGCCAGCAGTTTATATATTTTGGGGAGCGGCAGCACAGATACGCAGTATTTT. Translated, it gives CASSLYILGSGSTDTQYF.

This clonotype was picked up many times. The genes are TRBV7-9 and TRBJ1-2; TRBD1 matches at 7 bases. The CDR3 totals 12 residues. Germline trimming cut 5 bases from V and 9 bases from J; bases unmatched to any gene: 6. Germline V gene sequence: CDR1 SEHNR, CDR2 FQNEAQ (reference sequence). CDR3 nucleotides: TGTGCCAGCAGCCCGACAGGGACGAGCTACACCTTC. This gives the protein CASSPTGTSYTF.

This clonotype was recorded at least ten times. This chain joins TRBV18 and TRBJ1-1; maybe TRBD1 (5 bases). Per germline, CDR1 KGHSH and CDR2 LQKENI. V was shortened by 2 bases and J by 4 bases, with 11 bases between the two germline ends. The CDR3 sequence is 14 residues long. CDR3 nucleotides: TGTGCCAGCTCACCAGTGGCGGGGGGCACTGAAGCTTTCTTT. Translating it yields CASSPVAGGTEAFF. Full variable domain (outside the CDR3, taken from reference TRBV18 and TRBJ1-1): NAGVMQNPRHLVRRRGQEARLRCSPMKGHSHVYWYRQLPEEGLKFMVYLQKENIIDESGMPKERFSAEFPKEGPSILRIQQVVRGDSAAYFCASSPVAGGTEAFFGQGTRLTVV.

This clonotype was recorded only once. A much bigger clone sits one base away, suggesting this may be a read error. This chain connects TRBV7-9 to TRBJ2-1, with 12 bases that match TRBD2. The germline gives CDR1 SEHNR, CDR2 FQNEAQ (reference sequence). The CDR3 covers 17 residues. V lost 5 bases to trimming and J lost 7 bases; unmatched junction nucleotides: 12. The CDR3 coding sequence is TGTGCCAGCAGCGACTCTAGCGGGAGGGCCAGATCGAATGAGCAGTTCTTC. Its protein is CASSDSSGRARSNEQFF.

This clonotype turned up a few times. It may be a read error: a sequence one base away is much more abundant. In DNA, the CDR3 is TGCAGCGTTGCCGAACAGGGCGTCCCTAGCACAGATACGCAGTATTTT. Translated, it gives CSVAEQGVPSTDTQYF. This rearrangement joins TRBV29-1 to TRBJ2-3, with a tentative D call TRBD1 (6 bases). Germline lookup yields CDR1 SQVTM and CDR2 ANQGSEA. Trimming cost V 4 bases and J 0 bases, with 17 bases left between them. The CDR3 length is 16 residues.

Ten or more counts support this clonotype. The chain combines TRBV11-3 with TRBJ1-1; a possible D gene is TRBD1 (5 bases). V was trimmed by 5 bases and J by 11 bases, leaving 27 bases between them. Germline V lookup: CDR1 SGHNT, CDR2 YENEEA. The CDR3 is 16 amino acids. CDR3 loop: CASSLSTPGEPGGAFF. CDR3 DNA: TGTGCCAGCAGCCTTAGTACCCCGGGGGAACCGGGTGGGGCTTTCTTT. Using reference TRBV11-3 and TRBJ1-1 for the parts outside the CDR3, the full variable domain is EAGVVQSPRYKIIEKKQPVAFWCNPISGHNTLYWYLQNLGQGPELLIRYENEEAVDDSQLPKDRFSAERLKGVDSTLKIQPAELGDSAVYLCASSLSTPGEPGGAFFGQGTRLTVV.

This clonotype was counted ten times or more. The chain joins TRBV7-9 to TRBJ2-1; D is possibly TRBD2 (5 bases). CDR3 size: 15 residues. V was pared by 4 bases and J by 6 bases, with 16 bases between. The germline CDR1 and CDR2 sequences are SEHNR and FQNEAQ (reference sequence). Here the CDR3 DNA reads TGTGCCAGCAGCTCCCCGGGGTCTACCGGCAATGAGCAGTTCTTC. This codes for CASSSPGSTGNEQFF.

The J gene is TRBJ1-2, the V gene TRBV4-1; 9 nucleotides line up with TRBD1. The junction had 11 bases not matched to a gene; V was cut back by 4 bases and J by 5 bases. The CDR3 runs 16 residues. The germline V gene has CDR1 MGHRA and CDR2 YSYEKL. CDR3 loop: CASSPNHRGRRYGYTF. The CDR3 DNA is TGCGCCAGCAGCCCGAATCACAGGGGGCGCAGGTATGGCTACACCTTC.

This clonotype was seen repeatedly, ten times or more. The chain uses TRBV28 and TRBJ1-1; no firm D call. Germline V gene lookup returns CDR1 MDHEN and CDR2 SYDVKM. The CDR3 consists of 14 residues. V dropped 5 bases and J dropped 3 bases, with 13 bases sitting between them. Here the CDR3 reads CASSPPTEYTEAFF. As DNA, the CDR3 is TGTGCCAGCAGTCCACCTACGGAGTACACTGAAGCTTTCTTT.

The chain carries TRBV29-1 and TRBJ2-3, with 9 bases that match TRBD2. CDR1 is SQVTM and CDR2 is ANQGSEA in the germline V gene. V lost 2 bases, J lost 1 base, and 4 bases stayed unmatched. The CDR3 has 15 residues. This CDR3 reads CSVEPRGRGTDTQYF. The CDR3 nucleotides read TGCAGCGTTGAACCGCGCGGGAGGGGCACAGATACGCAGTATTTT.

This clonotype was observed at least ten times. This chain connects TRBV18 to TRBJ1-1; D is unresolved. The V gene's germline CDR1 is KGHSH and CDR2 LQKENI. Trimming pared 2 bases from V and 2 bases from J, leaving 9 bases between. The CDR3 totals 14 residues. The CDR3 region is CASSPIRANTEAFF. CDR3 nucleotides: TGTGCCAGCTCACCAATAAGAGCCAACACTGAAGCTTTCTTT.

The sample holds a few counts of this clonotype. The chain carries TRBV10-3 and TRBJ1-1; 7 nucleotides agree with TRBD1. There are 13 residues in the CDR3. Germline loops: CDR1 ENHRY, CDR2 SYGVKD. Unmatched junction bases numbered 7, after V lost 1 base and J lost 11 bases. The CDR3: CAISEFTTGMAFF. CDR3 sequence (DNA): TGTGCCATCAGTGAGTTTACGACAGGGATGGCTTTCTTT.

The V call is TRBV9, the J call TRBJ1-1, with 9 bases identical to TRBD1. V shed 10 bases, J shed 7 bases, and the junction held 14 bases outside the gene matches. The CDR3 has 14 residues. Germline-derived CDR1 and CDR2 are SGDLS and YYNGEE. DNA for the CDR3: TGTGCCGGGTACCCGGGACAGGGATCTGGTGAAGCTTTCTTT. It is translated as CAGYPGQGSGEAFF.

This clonotype was seen only a few times. Given a much more abundant clone one base away, this may be a read error. The rearrangement joins TRBV3-1 to TRBJ2-5; 15 bases fit TRBD2. Germline assignment: CDR1 LGHDT and CDR2 YNNKEL (reference sequence). V lost 2 bases and J lost 5; bases outside the gene matches: 6. The CDR3 is 17 residues long. The CDR3 region has the DNA TGTGCCAGCAGCCAAAGGACTAGCGGGGGGGCCACGGAGACCCAGTACTTC. It yields the protein CASSQRTSGGATETQYF.

There are many counts of this clonotype. The rearrangement joins TRBV6-1 to TRBJ2-1; 8 nucleotides align to TRBD2. Per the germline V gene, CDR1 is MNHNS and CDR2 is SASEGT. The CDR3 runs to 17 residues. After removal of 5 bases from V and 4 bases from J, the junction contained 13 bases not matched to a gene. The CDR3 spells CASSLARLASIYNEQFF. The CDR3 DNA follows: TGTGCCAGCAGTTTAGCCCGACTAGCGAGTATATACAATGAGCAGTTCTTC.

This clonotype has only a few counts. The chain uses TRBV7-9 and TRBJ2-2; D is perhaps TRBD1 or TRBD2 (5 bases each). Germline CDR1 and CDR2: SEHNR and FQNEAQ (reference sequence). CDR3 length: 18 amino acids. Trimming removed 5 bases at V and 0 bases at J, with 19 bases between. CDR3 in DNA: TGTGCCAGCAGCACACCGAGTGGGACGCCAACGAACACCGGGGAGCTGTTTTTT. Translated: CASSTPSGTPTNTGELFF. Based on the CDR3 plus reference TRBV7-9 and TRBJ2-2, the full variable domain is DTGVSQNPRHKITKRGQNVTFRCDPISEHNRLYWYRQTLGQGPEFLTYFQNEAQLEKSRLLSDRFSAERPKGSFSTLEIQRTEQGDSAMYLCASSTPSGTPTNTGELFFGEGSRLTVL.

V is TRBV20-1 and J is TRBJ2-7, with TRBD2 identical over 13 bases. Per the germline V gene, CDR1 is DFQATT and CDR2 is SNEGSKA (reference sequence). There are 17 residues in the CDR3. The ends lost 3 bases at V and 3 bases at J; junction bases unmatched: 11. CDR3 sequence: CSASWTSGSFGGYEQYF. The DNA for the CDR3 is TGCAGTGCTAGTTGGACTAGCGGGAGCTTCGGGGGCTACGAGCAGTACTTC.

This chain joins TRBV7-9 and TRBJ2-5; no firm D call. Germline V gene lookup returns CDR1 SEHNR and CDR2 FQNEAQ (reference sequence). The V end was cut by 3 bases, the J end by 4 bases, with 12 bases between. The CDR3 loop spans 14 amino acids. CDR3 loop: CASSLARSGETQYF. The CDR3, as DNA: TGTGCCAGCAGCTTGGCCAGGTCGGGAGAGACCCAGTACTTC.

This clonotype appeared a few times. The chain carries TRBV29-1 and TRBJ1-1; D is unresolved. This CDR3 contains 12 residues. Per germline, CDR1 SQVTM and CDR2 ANQGSEA. Trimming took 4 bases from V and 3 from J, leaving 9 bases between them. Here the CDR3 DNA reads TGCAGCGTTGTTCGGGGATACACTGAAGCTTTCTTT. The encoded protein is CSVVRGYTEAFF.

The chain combines TRBV4-1 with TRBJ2-2; D remains ambiguous. Deletions cut 3 bases from V and 0 bases from J, with 5 bases between. The CDR3 runs to 14 residues. Germline V gives CDR1 MGHRA, CDR2 YSYEKL. CDR3 sequence (DNA): TGCGCCAGCAGCCATGGGACGAACACCGGGGAGCTGTTTTTT. This sequence encodes CASSHGTNTGELFF.